Listed here are 8 T cell receptor beta chains from one sample, sequenced in a study of T cells in women clearing cervical HPV infection (dated by TCRdb to 2016 to 2019). The library was prepared using the immunoSEQ multiplex PCR assay. Imported from immuneACCESS, the table was reduced by TCRdb to in-frame sequences with V and J called. These copies leave out some clones; in studies compared against another copy, an unresolved V gene accounts for under half, and the cause of the remainder is not known. The sample's own table lists about 30,000 clones. The ten most abundant clones make up 4.3% of the sample. Sequencing was carried out using blood buffy coat. These receptor sequences come from a woman aged 18 to 69 with a cervical HPV16 infection that either progressed to CIN3+ or cleared (not recorded which).

For this clone: From the germline J gene comes the end of the CDR3, since the read stops 3 residues before it. V gene TRBV7-3 combines with J gene TRBJ1-2, with D perhaps matching TRBD1 (5 bases). The CDR3 consists of 15 residues. The germline V gene encodes CDR1 SGHTA and CDR2 FQGTGA. The CDR3 spells CASSLRLAGLGDYTF. Partial CDR3 DNA: TGTGCCAGCAGCCTCCGCCTAGCGGGACTAGGAGAC. Combining the CDR3 with reference TRBV7-3 and TRBJ1-2 gives the whole variable domain GAGVSQTPSNKVTEKGKYVELRCDPISGHTALYWYRQSLGQGPEFLIYFQGTGAADDSGLPNDRFFAVRPEGSVSTLKIQRTERGDSAVYLCASSLRLAGLGDYTFGSGTRLTVV.

About this clone itself: Read data end 3 residues before the CDR3 end; the end is taken from the germline J gene. The V call is TRBV7-7, the J call TRBJ2-5; TRBD2 matches at 13 bases. Germline loops: CDR1 SSHAT, CDR2 FNYEAQ (reference sequence). V shed 3 bases and J 7 bases; nucleotides not matched to a gene: 8. The CDR3 length is 16 residues. Here the CDR3 reads CASSFGGLAGEMTQYF. The CDR3 bases that were read are TGTGCCAGCAGCTTTGGAGGACTAGCGGGGGAGATGACC.

Points on this clone: The read terminates 3 residues before the CDR3 end, so the remaining end is supplied by the germline J gene. This chain links TRBV4-2 with TRBJ1-1; D is unclear. Looked up from germline, CDR1 is LGHNA and CDR2 is YNFKEQ. The CDR3 covers 13 residues. Trimming pared 3 bases from V and 2 bases from J, leaving 7 bases between. The CDR3 sequence: CASSHQENTEAFF. The sequenced CDR3 bases are TGTGCCAGCAGCCACCAGGAAAACACTGAA.

On this clone itself: The read is 3 residues too short to cover the CDR3 end, so that end is filled in from the germline J gene. The gene calls are TRBV24-1 and TRBJ2-3; 8 bases are a match to TRBD2. This CDR3 has 14 amino acids. The J segment lost 4 bases and the V segment lost 6 bases, leaving 5 bases of the junction unmatched. Germline CDR1 is KGHDR and CDR2 is SFDVKD. CDR3 bases read: TGTGCCACCAGTCCAGCGGGAGAGTCAGATACG. Translating it yields CATSPAGESDT. The full CDR3 protein is CATSPAGESDTQYF.

As for this clone: Sequencing ends 3 residues short of the CDR3 end; the germline J gene provides the rest. The chain combines TRBV18 with TRBJ1-1, with a tentative D call TRBD1 (5 bases). V gave up 3 bases and J gave up 0 bases, with 11 bases separating them. This CDR3 spans 15 amino acids. CDR1 KGHSH and CDR2 LQKENI come from the germline V gene. CDR3 amino acids: CASSPQGKLNTEAFF. CDR3 DNA, as far as it was read: TGTGCCAGCTCACCGCAGGGAAAATTGAACACTGAA.

As concerns this clone: The CDR3 goes on 3 residues after the read ends, and that part is filled in from the germline J gene. The rearrangement links TRBV2 to TRBJ1-1, with no clear D. CDR1 is SNHLY, CDR2 FYNNEI, per germline. CDR3 size: 11 residues. Trimming took off 11 bases at V and 5 bases at J, with 12 bases between the two ends. The CDR3 DNA, read in part, is TGTGCCTCACTAGAGGTTACTGAA. Translation: CASLEVTE. The full CDR3 protein reads CASLEVTEAFF.

Here the CDR3 reads CASSPRQGSSYDYTF. CDR3 DNA (partial): TGTGCCAGCAGCCCGAGACAGGGGAGCTCCTACGAC. The chain has TRBV7-7 and TRBJ1-2; 8 bases agree with TRBD1. With the read ending 3 residues before the CDR3 end, the germline J gene is used to fill in that end. Germline V CDR1 and CDR2: SSHAT, FNYEAQ (reference sequence). The CDR3 runs to 15 residues.

With regard to this clone: The read ends 3 residues shy of where the CDR3 ends; the end is completed using the germline J gene. The chain uses TRBV19 and TRBJ1-5; D possibly corresponds to TRBD1 (5 bases). Germline CDR1 reads LNHDA; CDR2 reads SQIVND (reference sequence). V was pared by 5 bases and J by 6 bases, with 17 bases between. The CDR3 has 15 residues. CDR3 DNA, as far as it was read: TGTGCCAGTAGTCCCCAGGGAAGTTGGGCTCAGCCC. This encodes CASSPQGSWAQP. The complete CDR3 protein is CASSPQGSWAQPQHF.